This TCR beta chain is from a study of identical twins. CDR3 length: 13 amino acids. CDR1 SGHAT and CDR2 FQNNGV come from the germline V gene. Trimming removed 4 bases from V and 4 bases from J; junction bases left unmatched: 1. Using its own MiXCR run on the 5' RACE reads, TCRdb lists one record per CDR3 protein. The sample lists approximately 240,000 distinct CDR3 sequences, around an eighth occurring once. This clonotype was counted at least ten times. The sequence derives from a woman younger than 35 in good health. This chain joins TRBV11-2 and TRBJ2-1, with 7 nucleotides matching TRBD2. Material for sequencing was memory (CD45RO+) T cells sorted from blood. This chain's CDR3 is CASSWGGYNEQFF. The CDR3 DNA reads TGTGCCAGCAGCTGGGGGGGGTACAATGAGCAGTTCTTC.